The 23 T cell receptor beta chains below were found in one sample sequenced in a study of cytomegalovirus exposure and HLA in healthy donors (dated by TCRdb to about 2017). Receptors were amplified or captured by the immunoSEQ multiplex PCR assay. The source is immuneACCESS, and TCRdb retained only in-frame sequences with V and J called. Part of the clones is not carried over; for the studies checked, unresolved V genes explain less than half of this, and the remainder is unexplained. The sample table records some 140,000 clones; around 89% of these occur just once. Around 5.9% of the sample lies in the top ten. Sequencing used PBMCs. All receptors come from a woman in her 30s in good health and CMV-seropositive.

The J gene is TRBJ2-2, the V gene TRBV29-1, with D perhaps matching TRBD2 (6 bases). The CDR3 sequence is 14 residues long. Between the trimmed V and J ends, which lost 7 bases and 4 bases, there was a span of 16 bases. The germline gives CDR1 SQVTM, CDR2 ANQGSEA. CDR3 loop: CSAALTSGTGELFF. CDR3 in DNA: TGCAGCGCTGCCTTGACTAGTGGCACCGGGGAGCTGTTTTTT.

J is TRBJ2-3 and V is TRBV27; TRBD2 matches at 9 bases. CDR3 length equals 16 residues. Germline CDR1 reads MNHEY; CDR2 reads SMNVEV (reference sequence). Germline trimming cut 5 bases from V and 8 bases from J; bases unmatched to any gene: 14. CDR3: CASSLLAGGQGGTQYF. CDR3 coding DNA: TGTGCCAGCAGTCTACTGGCGGGGGGGCAGGGGGGTACGCAGTATTTT.

V and J are TRBV7-9 and TRBJ2-6; D is possibly TRBD2 (5 bases). Germline CDR1 SEHNR, CDR2 FQNEAQ (reference sequence). V lost 4 bases and J lost 0, with 10 bases in between. The CDR3 contains 16 residues. Here the CDR3 DNA reads TGTGCCAGCAGCTGGCTTCGGGACTCTGGGGCCAACGTCCTGACTTTC. Encoded protein: CASSWLRDSGANVLTF.

The CDR3, as DNA: TGTGCCAGCAGCCTGGACTTTCAAGAGACCCAGTACTTC. Translating it yields CASSLDFQETQYF. V and J are TRBV5-4 and TRBJ2-5, with D perhaps TRBD2 (5 bases). V lost 4 bases and J 2 bases, leaving 9 bases between the germline ends. From germline, CDR1 is SGHNT and CDR2 YYREEE (reference sequence). The CDR3 runs to 13 residues.

This chain uses TRBV7-8 with TRBJ1-1; no reliable D call. V lost 6 bases to trimming and J lost 4 bases, with 9 bases between them. Germline CDR1 is SGHVS and CDR2 is FQNEAQ. The CDR3 runs to 12 residues. CDR3 sequence (DNA): TGTGCCAGCAGTCGGAGGATCACTGAAGCTTTCTTT. It encodes CASSRRITEAFF. The full variable domain, completed using reference TRBV7-8 and TRBJ1-1, is GAGVSQSPRYKVAKRGQDVALRCDPISGHVSLFWYQQALGQGPEFLTYFQNEAQLDKSGLPSDRFFAERPEGSVSTLKIQRTQQEDSAVYLCASSRRITEAFFGQGTRLTVV.

The V call is TRBV27, the J call TRBJ2-7; D might be TRBD2 (5 bases). This CDR3 has 14 residues. Germline CDR1 and CDR2: MNHEY and SMNVEV (reference sequence). The V gene lost 4 bases and the J gene lost 3 bases, with 13 bases spanning the gap. DNA of the CDR3: TGTGCCAGCAGTTATGCTAGCTTGGGCTACGAGCAGTACTTC. Translated, it gives CASSYASLGYEQYF.

The CDR3 sequence is CASSPAREQFF. For the CDR3, the DNA is TGTGCCAGCTCACCAGCGAGGGAGCAGTTCTTC. This chain links TRBV18 with TRBJ2-1; D unresolved. The germline gives CDR1 KGHSH, CDR2 LQKENI. V was trimmed by 2 bases and J by 10 bases, leaving 6 bases between them. This CDR3 contains 11 residues.

This rearrangement joins TRBV28 to TRBJ1-2; D not resolved. The CDR3 runs to 14 residues. Germline loops: CDR1 MDHEN, CDR2 SYDVKM. Trimming cost V 5 bases and J 3 bases, with 13 bases left between them. The CDR3 reads CASSPGWADYGYTF. Written as DNA, the CDR3 is TGTGCCAGCAGTCCCGGTTGGGCTGACTATGGCTACACCTTC.

This clone was recorded only once. The chain joins TRBV29-1 to TRBJ2-5, with 7 nucleotides matching TRBD2. The CDR3 sequence is 14 residues long. Trimming cost V 7 bases and J 4 bases; bases outside gene matches: 12. The V gene's germline CDR1 is SQVTM and CDR2 ANQGSEA. The CDR3 DNA is TGCAGCGCTGGAGGCGGGAGTCGTGGAGAGACCCAGTACTTC. Translated, it gives CSAGGGSRGETQYF.

The V call is TRBV14, the J call TRBJ1-5; D unclear. The CDR3 is 14 amino acids. V lost 3 bases, J lost 0 bases, and 6 bases lay in between. The germline CDR1 and CDR2 sequences are SGHDN and FVKESK. The CDR3 nucleotides are TGTGCCAGCAGCCAGGGCCCTAGCAATCAGCCCCAGCATTTT. This sequence encodes CASSQGPSNQPQHF.

The chain combines TRBV27 with TRBJ2-1, with TRBD2 matching 10 bases. Trimming at V came to 3 bases and at J to 7 bases, leaving 6 bases not matched to a gene. This CDR3 is built from 15 residues. The germline V gene has CDR1 MNHEY and CDR2 SMNVEV (reference sequence). In nucleotides, the CDR3 is TGTGCCAGCAGTTTCAGCGGGGGGGCCGCAAATGAGCAGTTCTTC. It yields the protein CASSFSGGAANEQFF.

The chain has TRBV7-8 and TRBJ2-3; TRBD1 matches at 10 bases. From germline, CDR1 is SGHVS and CDR2 FQNEAQ. The V gene end was trimmed by 5 bases and the J gene end by 4 bases; junction bases not matched to a gene: 6. CDR3 size: 15 residues. CDR3 loop: CASSPGTGVPDTQYF. In DNA form, the CDR3 reads TGTGCCAGCAGCCCTGGGACAGGGGTGCCAGATACGCAGTATTTT.

J is TRBJ1-4 and V is TRBV5-8; D remains unclear. Between the trimmed V and J ends, which lost 5 bases and 0 bases, there was a span of 8 bases. Germline V CDR1 and CDR2: SGHTS, YDEGEE. This CDR3 spans 14 amino acids. CDR3 region: CASRWSATNEKLFF. CDR3 bases: TGTGCCAGCAGATGGAGTGCAACTAATGAAAAACTGTTTTTT. The complete variable domain, with remaining parts taken from reference TRBV5-8 and TRBJ1-4, reads EAGVTQSPTHLIKTRGQQATLRCSPISGHTSVYWYQQALGLGLQFLLWYDEGEERNRGNFPPRFSGRQFPNYSSELNVNALELEDSALYLCASRWSATNEKLFFGSGTQLSVL.

The J gene is TRBJ1-1, the V gene TRBV7-8; D ambiguous. This CDR3 spans 15 amino acids. Germline V gene data show CDR1 as SGHVS and CDR2 as FQNEAQ. V was clipped by 2 bases and J by 0 bases, with 10 bases between them. The CDR3 DNA follows: TGTGCCAGCAGCTTATTCCCGGGGATGAACACTGAAGCTTTCTTT. Encoded protein: CASSLFPGMNTEAFF.

The chain employs TRBV5-4 and TRBJ1-2, with 7 nucleotides matching TRBD1. Germline lookup yields CDR1 SGHNT and CDR2 YYREEE (reference sequence). CDR3 length: 15 amino acids. The V gene end was trimmed by 4 bases and the J gene end by 8 bases; junction bases not matched to a gene: 14. CDR3 amino acids: CASSLPGQPSGGYTF. The CDR3 bases are TGTGCCAGCAGCCTACCGGGACAGCCTTCCGGAGGCTACACCTTC.

V gene TRBV10-3 combines with J gene TRBJ2-1; 10 bases agree with TRBD1. The CDR3 has 15 amino acids. V gave up 8 bases and J gave up 8 bases; unmatched junction bases: 12. Germline values: CDR1 ENHRY, CDR2 SYGVKD. For the CDR3, the DNA is TGTGCCATCCGCCCCGGGACAGGGGTGGACGATGAGCAGTTCTTC. It encodes CAIRPGTGVDDEQFF.

V is TRBV19 and J is TRBJ2-1, with 10 positions matching TRBD2. Germline V gene sequence: CDR1 LNHDA, CDR2 SQIVND (reference sequence). The CDR3 contains 17 residues. Germline trimming cut 4 bases from V and 5 bases from J; bases unmatched to any gene: 11. CDR3 DNA sequence: TGTGCCAGTAGTACCCGCCTGGGCAGCGGGGGGGACAATGAGCAGTTCTTC. Encoded protein: CASSTRLGSGGDNEQFF. The variable domain in full, with the rest retrieved from reference TRBV19 and TRBJ2-1, is DGGITQSPKYLFRKEGQNVTLSCEQNLNHDAMYWYRQDPGQGLRLIYYSQIVNDFQKGDIAEGYSVSREKKESFPLTVTSAQKNPTAFYLCASSTRLGSGGDNEQFFGPGTRLTVL.

The rearrangement uses TRBV29-1 and TRBJ2-3; TRBD1 is a possible D gene (6 bases). V gave up 1 base and J gave up 5 bases, with 10 bases separating them. Per germline, CDR1 SQVTM and CDR2 ANQGSEA. The CDR3 is 13 amino acids. The CDR3 is CSVEVQGKDTQYF. CDR3 nucleotides: TGCAGCGTTGAAGTACAGGGAAAAGATACGCAGTATTTT.

The chain combines TRBV6-1 with TRBJ2-1, with TRBD2 identical over 10 bases. Losses at the gene ends were 0 bases for V and 4 bases for J; bases not matched to a gene: 3. The germline V gene has CDR1 MNHNS and CDR2 SASEGT. CDR3 length equals 16 residues. This chain's CDR3 is CASSEAWTSGYNEQFF. The DNA of the CDR3 is TGTGCCAGCAGTGAAGCGTGGACTAGCGGATACAATGAGCAGTTCTTC.

V usage is TRBV5-1 and J usage is TRBJ2-5; 10 bases map to TRBD2. Per the germline V gene, CDR1 is SGHRS and CDR2 is YFSETQ. With V trimmed by 0 bases and J by 6 bases, 8 bases remained unmatched. The CDR3 has 16 amino acids. CDR3 loop: CASSLDPAGGPKTQYF. CDR3 nucleotide sequence: TGCGCCAGCAGCTTGGACCCAGCGGGAGGGCCAAAGACCCAGTACTTC.

This rearrangement joins TRBV27 to TRBJ1-3, with a possible D match to TRBD1 (6 bases). Germline V gives CDR1 MNHEY, CDR2 SMNVEV (reference sequence). There are 15 residues in the CDR3. V was cut by 2 bases and J by 2 bases, with 10 bases left in between. CDR3 loop: CASSLNRETGNTIYF. CDR3 nucleotides: TGTGCCAGCAGTTTAAACAGGGAAACTGGAAACACCATATATTTT.

This chain uses TRBV2 with TRBJ2-1, with a possible D match to TRBD2 (7 bases). Germline V CDR1 and CDR2: SNHLY, FYNNEI. Trimming shortened V by 6 bases and J by 3 bases, and 18 bases separated the two germline ends. CDR3 length equals 16 residues. The CDR3 DNA is TGTGCCAGCAGAGACCCCGGGGGGCTCAACTACAATGAGCAGTTCTTC. Protein product: CASRDPGGLNYNEQFF. The full variable domain, completed using reference TRBV2 and TRBJ2-1, is EPEVTQTPSHQVTQMGQEVILRCVPISNHLYFYWYRQILGQKVEFLVSFYNNEISEKSEIFDDQFSVERPDGSNFTLKIRSTKLEDSAMYFCASRDPGGLNYNEQFFGPGTRLTVL.

The chain recombines TRBV27 with TRBJ2-5; no firm D call. V was clipped by 2 bases and J by 1 base, with 5 bases between them. Germline V gives CDR1 MNHEY, CDR2 SMNVEV (reference sequence). The CDR3 loop spans 13 amino acids. The CDR3 sequence: CASSLVSQETQYF. The CDR3 DNA reads TGTGCCAGCAGTTTAGTCAGCCAAGAGACCCAGTACTTC.